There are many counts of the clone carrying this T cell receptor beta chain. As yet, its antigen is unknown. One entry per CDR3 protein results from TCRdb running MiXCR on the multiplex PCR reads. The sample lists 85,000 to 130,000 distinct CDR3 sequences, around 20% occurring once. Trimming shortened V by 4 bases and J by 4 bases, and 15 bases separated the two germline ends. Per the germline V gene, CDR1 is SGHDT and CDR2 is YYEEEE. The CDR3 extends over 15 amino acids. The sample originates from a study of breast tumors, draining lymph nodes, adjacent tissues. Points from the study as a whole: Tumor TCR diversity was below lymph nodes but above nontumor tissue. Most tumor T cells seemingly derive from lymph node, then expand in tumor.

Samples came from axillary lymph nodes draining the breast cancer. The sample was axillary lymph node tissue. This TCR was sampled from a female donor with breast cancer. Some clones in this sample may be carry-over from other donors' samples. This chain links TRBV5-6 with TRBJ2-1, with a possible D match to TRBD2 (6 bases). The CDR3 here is CASSLGGGGYNEQFF. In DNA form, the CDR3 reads TGTGCCAGCAGCCTGGGAGGAGGCGGTTACAATGAGCAGTTCTTC.